Shown below are 9 T cell receptor beta chains from a single sample sequenced in a study of T cell responses to AZD1222 COVID-19 vaccine. TCRdb's copy holds only in-frame clones and misses some; the assay was immunoSEQ multiplex PCR. The table includes around 110,000 clones, about nine tenths detected once. Sequenced here: peripheral blood, sampled on day 0 of AZD1222 vaccination. The receptors originated from an adult in good health.

The chain carries TRBV12-3 or TRBV12-4 and TRBJ2-7; D is unresolved. The CDR3 has 13 residues. Trimming removed 7 bases from V and 3 bases from J, with 13 bases in between. In nucleotides, the CDR3 is TGTGCCAGCACCGATGGGTCTCTCTACGAGCAGTACTTC. It codes for CASTDGSLYEQYF.

This clone showed up just once. The genes are TRBV14 and TRBJ1-5; weak D call: TRBD1 (6 bases). The germline V gene encodes CDR1 SGHDN and CDR2 FVKESK. The CDR3 has 17 amino acids. The V end lost 0 bases, the J end lost 2 bases, and 14 bases lay between the germline ends. The CDR3 protein is CASSQEQGRGGNQPQHF. The DNA for the CDR3 is TGTGCCAGCAGCCAAGAGCAGGGGCGGGGAGGCAATCAGCCCCAGCATTTT.

The chain links TRBV28 to TRBJ1-3; the D is unclear. Germline V CDR1 and CDR2: MDHEN, SYDVKM. CDR3 size: 15 residues. Trimming removed 7 bases from V and 4 bases from J, with 17 bases in between. CDR3 nucleotide sequence: TGTGCCAGCACCCTGGACGATTCTGGAGGAAACACCATATATTTT. Translated, it gives CASTLDDSGGNTIYF.

The chain has TRBV10-3 and TRBJ1-1; D not certain. CDR1 is ENHRY and CDR2 is SYGVKD in the germline V gene. The V end was cut by 4 bases, the J end by 6 bases, with 18 bases between. The CDR3 extends over 15 amino acids. CDR3 nucleotides: TGTGCCATCAGTGCGTTTTCTAGCCCCGCCCCTGAAGCTTTCTTT. The encoded protein is CAISAFSSPAPEAFF.

This clone came up a few times. The chain employs TRBV14 and TRBJ2-7; TRBD2 might be the D (5 bases). Deletions cut 1 base from V and 2 bases from J, with 12 bases between. Germline-derived CDR1 and CDR2 are SGHDN and FVKESK. The CDR3 is 15 residues long. The CDR3 sequence is CASSQGSGFAYEQYF. CDR3 DNA: TGTGCCAGCAGCCAAGGTTCGGGGTTCGCCTACGAGCAGTACTTC.

V is TRBV9 and J is TRBJ2-1; 14 nucleotides line up with TRBD2. CDR1 is SGDLS and CDR2 is YYNGEE in the germline V gene. Trimming removed 1 base from V and 4 bases from J; junction bases left unmatched: 7. The CDR3 is made up of 18 amino acids. CDR3 amino acids: CASSVSGLAGERYNEQFF. The CDR3 coding sequence is TGTGCCAGCAGCGTATCGGGACTAGCGGGAGAAAGGTACAATGAGCAGTTCTTC.

This chain uses TRBV6-2 or TRBV6-3 with TRBJ2-1, with 14 bases lining up with TRBD2. This CDR3 contains 14 residues. Germline V gives CDR1 MNHEY, CDR2 SVGEGT. The junction had 4 bases not matched to a gene; V was cut back by 2 bases and J by 13 bases. The CDR3 DNA reads as TGTGCCAGCAGTTACCCCGGGACTAGCGGGAGTCAGTTCTTC. This gives the protein CASSYPGTSGSQFF.

This clone showed up just once. The rearrangement joins TRBV14 to TRBJ2-5; D unclear. The CDR3 has 15 residues. Germline loops: CDR1 SGHDN, CDR2 FVKESK. Trimming cost V 4 bases and J 5 bases, with 17 bases left between them. Here the CDR3 DNA reads TGTGCCAGCAGCCCCCTCGGGCAGGAGTGGGAGACCCAGTACTTC. As protein: CASSPLGQEWETQYF.

The table lists this clone with a count of one. The rearrangement uses TRBV13 and TRBJ2-1, with TRBD2 matching over 9 bases. The CDR3 length is 15 residues. From germline, CDR1 is PRHDT and CDR2 FYEKMQ (reference sequence). The ends lost 5 bases at V and 11 bases at J; junction bases unmatched: 13. The CDR3 protein is CASSLGISSGTKQFF. CDR3 in DNA: TGTGCCAGCAGCCTCGGGATCTCTAGCGGGACCAAGCAGTTCTTC. Drawing the rest from reference TRBV13 and TRBJ2-1, the complete variable domain is AAGVIQSPRHLIKEKRETATLKCYPIPRHDTVYWYQQGPGQDPQFLISFYEKMQSDKGSIPDRFSAQQFSDYHSELNMSSLELGDSALYFCASSLGISSGTKQFFGPGTRLTVL.